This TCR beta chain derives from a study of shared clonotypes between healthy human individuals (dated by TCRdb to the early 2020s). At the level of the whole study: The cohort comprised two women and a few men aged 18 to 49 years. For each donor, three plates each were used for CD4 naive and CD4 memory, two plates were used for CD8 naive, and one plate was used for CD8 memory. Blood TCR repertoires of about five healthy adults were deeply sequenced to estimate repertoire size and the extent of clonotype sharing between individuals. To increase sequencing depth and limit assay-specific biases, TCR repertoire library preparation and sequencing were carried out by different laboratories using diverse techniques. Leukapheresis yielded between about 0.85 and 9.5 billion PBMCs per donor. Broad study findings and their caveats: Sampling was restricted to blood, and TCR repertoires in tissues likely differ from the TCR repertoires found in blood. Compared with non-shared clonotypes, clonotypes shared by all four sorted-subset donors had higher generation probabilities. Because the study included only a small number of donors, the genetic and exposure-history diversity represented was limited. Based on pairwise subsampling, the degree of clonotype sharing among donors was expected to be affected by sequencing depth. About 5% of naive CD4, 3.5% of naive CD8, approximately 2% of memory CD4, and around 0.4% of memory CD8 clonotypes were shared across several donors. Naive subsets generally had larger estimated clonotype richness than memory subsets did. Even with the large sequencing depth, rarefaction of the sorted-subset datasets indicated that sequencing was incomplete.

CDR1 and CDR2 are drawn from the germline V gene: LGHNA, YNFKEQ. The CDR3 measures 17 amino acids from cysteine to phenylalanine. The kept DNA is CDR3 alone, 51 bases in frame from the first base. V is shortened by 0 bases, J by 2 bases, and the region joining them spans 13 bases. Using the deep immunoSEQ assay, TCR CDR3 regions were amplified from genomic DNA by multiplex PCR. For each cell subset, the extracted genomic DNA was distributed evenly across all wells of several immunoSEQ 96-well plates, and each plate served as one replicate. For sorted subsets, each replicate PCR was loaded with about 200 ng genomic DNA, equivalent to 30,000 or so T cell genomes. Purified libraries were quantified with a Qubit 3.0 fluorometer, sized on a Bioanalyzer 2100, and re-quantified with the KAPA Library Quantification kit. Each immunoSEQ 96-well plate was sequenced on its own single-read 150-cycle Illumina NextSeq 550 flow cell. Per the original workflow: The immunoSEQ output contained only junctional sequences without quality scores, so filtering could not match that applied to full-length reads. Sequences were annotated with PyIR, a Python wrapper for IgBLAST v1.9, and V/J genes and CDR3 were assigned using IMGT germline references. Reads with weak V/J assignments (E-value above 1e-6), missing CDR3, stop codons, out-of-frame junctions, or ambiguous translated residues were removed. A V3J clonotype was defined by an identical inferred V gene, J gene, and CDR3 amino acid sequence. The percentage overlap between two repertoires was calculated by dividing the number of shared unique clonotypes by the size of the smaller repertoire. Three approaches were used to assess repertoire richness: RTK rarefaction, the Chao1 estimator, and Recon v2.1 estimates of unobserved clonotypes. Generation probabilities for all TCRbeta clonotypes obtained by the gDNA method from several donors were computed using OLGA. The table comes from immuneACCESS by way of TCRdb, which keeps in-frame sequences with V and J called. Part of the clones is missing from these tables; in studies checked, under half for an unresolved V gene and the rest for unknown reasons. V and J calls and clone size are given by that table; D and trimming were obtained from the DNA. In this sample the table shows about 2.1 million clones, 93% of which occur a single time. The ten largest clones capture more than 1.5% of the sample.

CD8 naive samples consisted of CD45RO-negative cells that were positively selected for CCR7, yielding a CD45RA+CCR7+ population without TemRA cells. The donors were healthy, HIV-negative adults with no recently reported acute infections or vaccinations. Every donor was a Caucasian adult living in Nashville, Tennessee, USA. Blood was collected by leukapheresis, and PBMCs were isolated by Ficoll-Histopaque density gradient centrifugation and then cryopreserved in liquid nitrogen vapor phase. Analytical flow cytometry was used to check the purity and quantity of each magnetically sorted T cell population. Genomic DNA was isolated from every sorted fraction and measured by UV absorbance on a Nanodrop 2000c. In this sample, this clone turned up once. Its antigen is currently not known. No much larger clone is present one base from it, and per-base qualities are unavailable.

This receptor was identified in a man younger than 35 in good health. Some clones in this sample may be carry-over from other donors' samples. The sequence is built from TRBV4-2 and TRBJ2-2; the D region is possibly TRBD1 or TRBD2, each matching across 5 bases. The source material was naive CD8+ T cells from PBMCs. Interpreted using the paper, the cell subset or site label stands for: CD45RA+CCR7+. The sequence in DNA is TGTGCCAGCAGCCAAGATCCACAGGAGGAAAACACCGGGGAGCTGTTTTTT. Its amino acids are CASSQDPQEENTGELFF.